This T cell receptor (beta chain) was identified in a study of blood T cell repertoires in COVID-19. As for the study in general: Acute and convalescent COVID-19 specimens originated in the United States, Italy and Spain. The cDNA or gDNA used as material had been derived from T cells, B-cell-depleted T cells, or PBMCs.

As originally analysed: By means of reference gene primer amplification, nucleated cell counts were estimated. Assay used: immunoSEQ multiplex PCR; TCRdb lists only in-frame clones, some missing. The V and J calls and clone size come from that table; D and trimming were worked out from the DNA. The table records about 90,000 clones, more than 80% of them present only once. This clone has only one observation. With 4 bases clipped from V and 5 bases from J, the junction kept 7 bases outside the gene matches. This CDR3 spans 15 amino acids. Germline assignment: CDR1 KGHSH and CDR2 LQKENI. This receptor was identified in a human donor in a cohort sampled during active COVID-19. The chain joins TRBV18 to TRBJ1-1; 10 bases fit TRBD1. The sample was peripheral blood. DNA of the CDR3: TGTGCCAGCTCACTCCGGACAGGGGGAGGTACTGAAGCTTTCTTT. Protein sequence: CASSLRTGGGTEAFF.